The 20 T cell receptor beta chains reported below all come from one sample, sequenced in a study of tissue T cells after allogeneic stem cell transplantation. Described time point: mouse harvest day 7 after allogeneic transplant. Each mouse received 10^7 T-cell-depleted marrow cells plus 10^6 splenic CD5+ T cells by tail vein. The data were produced by immunoSEQ multiplex PCR, yet TCRdb's version contains in-frame clones alone and is incomplete. Found here are around 9,000 clones, approximately 50% of them singletons; the top ten hold about 7%. Input material: gut tissue. The receptors were gathered from a female BALB/c mouse given C57BL/6 T cells with graft-versus-host disease after an allogeneic hematopoietic cell transplant.

To note about this clone: Gene names are mouse gene names. The observed sequence ends 1 residue before the CDR3 terminus, with the missing tail filled in from the germline J gene. V is TRBV29 and J is TRBJ1-1; 7 nucleotides match TRBD1. CDR1 and CDR2 from the germline V gene are MSHET and SYDVDS. Trimming removed 5 bases from V and 1 base from J; junction bases left unmatched: 4. This CDR3 spans 14 amino acids. The covered CDR3 bases are TGTGCTAGCAGTCCTCAGGGGGGAAACACAGAAGTCTTC. This encodes CASSPQGGNTEVF. The full CDR3 sequence reads CASSPQGGNTEVFF.

A note on this clone: Mouse gene names apply. The read terminates 1 residue ahead of where the CDR3 ends, so the germline J gene completes it. The rearrangement links TRBV12-2 to TRBJ2-7; 10 bases align to TRBD1. Unmatched junction bases numbered 2, after V lost 4 bases and J lost 0 bases. From germline, CDR1 is SGHLS and CDR2 HYDKME. The CDR3 totals 14 residues. The CDR3 spells CASSRTGGSYEQYF. Incomplete CDR3 DNA: TGTGCCAGCTCCCGGACAGGGGGCTCCTATGAACAGTAC.

This clone was counted only a few times. The genes are named according to mouse. The read finishes 1 residue shy of the CDR3 end, and the germline J gene is used to complete it. The chain uses TRBV15 and TRBJ2-7, with a tentative D call TRBD2 (6 bases). Germline V gene data show CDR1 as SGHND and CDR2 as FRSKSL. The CDR3 is 14 residues long. The V end lost 6 bases, the J end lost 0 bases, and 12 bases lay between the germline ends. The DNA read from the CDR3 is TGTGCCAGCAGAATCCTGGGGATCTCCTATGAACAGTAC. Translated, it gives CASRILGISYEQY. The whole CDR3 protein reads CASRILGISYEQYF. Full variable domain (missing parts from reference TRBV15 and TRBJ2-7): DAGVTQTPRHEVAEKGQTIILKCEPVSGHNDLFWYRQTKIQGLELLSYFRSKSLMEDGGAFKDRFKAEMLNSSFSTLKIQPTEPKDSAVYLCASRILGISYEQYFGPGTRLTVL.

This clone showed up just a few times. The gene names given are mouse names. The read ends 1 residue early relative to the CDR3; the germline J gene fills the gap. The genes are TRBV12-1 and TRBJ2-5; the match to TRBD1 covers 9 bases. The junction had 6 bases not matched to a gene; V was cut back by 0 bases and J by 6 bases. The CDR3 totals 15 residues. CDR1 is SGHSN, CDR2 HYEKVE, per germline. Here the CDR3 reads CASSLDHRGPDTQYF. CDR3 DNA (partial): TGTGCCAGCTCTCTCGATCACAGGGGGCCGGACACCCAGTAC.

As concerns this clone: Gene and germline names: mouse. The sequenced fragment ends 1 residue before the CDR3 boundary, so the rest is inferred from the germline J gene. The chain joins TRBV23 to TRBJ2-2. The CDR3 has 14 residues. Germline lookup yields CDR1 KGHTA and CDR2 FQNQQP. The CDR3 sequence: CSSSQEGYTGQLYF. CDR3 DNA (partial): TGCTCCAGCAGTCAAGAGGGCTACACCGGGCAGCTCTAC.

In this sample, this clone turned up a few times. Gene and germline names: mouse. CDR3: CASSRQDEQYF. The CDR3 bases that were read are TGTGCCAGCAGTCGACAGGATGAACAGTAC. The chain couples TRBV26 to TRBJ2-7; D perhaps matches TRBD1 (6 bases). Read data end 1 residue before the CDR3 end; the end is taken from the germline J gene. The germline CDR1 and CDR2 sequences are KGHPV and FQNQEV (reference sequence). Deletions cut 4 bases from V and 5 bases from J, with 6 bases between. The CDR3 is made up of 11 amino acids.

Regarding this clone: Gene names denote mouse genes. Read coverage stops 1 residue before the CDR3 terminus; the germline J gene supplies the remainder. The gene calls are TRBV26 and TRBJ2-5, with TRBD1 identical over 8 bases. V lost 2 bases, J lost 4 bases, and 2 bases stayed unmatched. Germline V gene sequence: CDR1 KGHPV, CDR2 FQNQEV (reference sequence). The CDR3 is 14 amino acids. The CDR3 DNA, read in part, is TGTGCCAGCAGTCTGGGGACAGGAAAAGACACCCAGTAC. Translation gives CASSLGTGKDTQY. The CDR3 in its entirety is CASSLGTGKDTQYF.

Comments on this clone: Gene and germline names: mouse. Read sequence stops 1 residue before the CDR3 end, and the germline J gene provides the missing end. The chain has TRBV26 and TRBJ1-4, with no clear D. The CDR3 spans 14 residues. V shed 3 bases and J shed 0 bases, with 5 bases lying between them. Germline V lookup: CDR1 KGHPV, CDR2 FQNQEV (reference sequence). CDR3 bases read: TGTGCCAGCAGTCTCAGTCTTTCCAACGAAAGATTATTT. This codes for CASSLSLSNERLF. The complete CDR3 sequence is CASSLSLSNERLFF.

Concerning this clone itself: The gene symbols are mouse symbols. From the germline J gene comes the end of the CDR3, since the read stops 1 residue before it. V gene TRBV13-1 combines with J gene TRBJ2-7; TRBD2 agrees at 9 bases. The CDR3 spans 12 residues. V shed 6 bases and J 6 bases; nucleotides not matched to a gene: 4. CDR1 is NSHNY and CDR2 is SYGAGN in the germline V gene. The CDR3 DNA, read in part, is TGTGCCAGCAACTGGGGGGCGGGTGAACAGTAC. Protein: CASNWGAGEQY. The entire CDR3 sequence reads CASNWGAGEQYF.

This clone is classed as large. Any gene name here is a mouse gene name. Read sequence stops 1 residue before the CDR3 end, and the germline J gene provides the missing end. The chain carries TRBV29 and TRBJ2-7; D unclear. This CDR3 is built from 12 residues. The V gene lost 3 bases and the J gene lost 3 bases, with 6 bases spanning the gap. Germline CDR1 reads MSHET; CDR2 reads SYDVDS. Partial CDR3 DNA: TGTGCTAGCAGTTTCCCTTTCTATGAACAGTAC. Translating it yields CASSFPFYEQY. The whole CDR3 protein reads CASSFPFYEQYF.

This clone is medium-sized (0.01 to 0.1%) within its sample. Mouse germline and gene names are used. The read falls 1 residue short of the CDR3 end, and the missing part is taken from the germline J gene. The J gene is TRBJ2-7, the V gene TRBV19; 7 nucleotides match TRBD2. CDR1 and CDR2 (germline): FNHDT, SITEND (reference sequence). The J segment lost 0 bases and the V segment lost 3 bases, leaving 3 bases of the junction unmatched. The CDR3 spans 14 residues. This CDR3 is CASSNWGVSYEQYF. CDR3 bases read: TGTGCCAGCAGTAACTGGGGCGTCTCCTATGAACAGTAC.

As for this clone: Each gene name is a mouse one. The chain's CDR3 is CAWSAHWGGQDTQYF. Incomplete CDR3 DNA: TGTGCCTGGAGTGCTCACTGGGGGGGCCAAGACACCCAGTAC. The chain combines TRBV31 with TRBJ2-5; 10 nucleotides line up with TRBD2. The read halts 1 residue ahead of the CDR3 end, with the missing end drawn from the germline J gene. CDR3 length: 15 residues. Germline-derived CDR1 and CDR2 are GKSSPN and SITVG. The ends lost 2 bases at V and 2 bases at J; junction bases unmatched: 4.

As for this clone: Gene names are the mouse ones. The read terminates 1 residue before the CDR3 end, so the remaining end is supplied by the germline J gene. V usage is TRBV16 and J usage is TRBJ2-3, with unresolved D. Germline CDR1 is SGHSA and CDR2 is FRNQAP. Trimming removed 3 bases at V and 0 bases at J, with 7 bases between. The CDR3 sequence is 14 residues long. CDR3 region: CASSFRSSAETLYF. CDR3 bases read: TGTGCAAGCAGCTTCCGGTCTAGTGCAGAAACGCTGTAT.

Concerning this clone itself: Genes here carry mouse names. The read ends 1 residue shy of where the CDR3 ends; the end is completed using the germline J gene. The chain employs TRBV3 and TRBJ1-1, with 7 bases matching TRBD1. The V and J ends lost 2 bases and 4 bases, in that order; junction bases with no gene match: 4. Germline V gives CDR1 SNHLY, CDR2 FYNGKV (reference sequence). CDR3 length: 14 residues. The CDR3 is CASSLKGAGTEVFF. CDR3 bases read: TGTGCCAGCAGCTTAAAGGGGGCCGGCACAGAAGTCTTC. Looking up the rest from reference TRBV3 and TRBJ1-1 gives the full variable domain: GPKVLQIPSHQIIDMGQMVTLNCDPVSNHLYFYWYKQILGQQMEFLVNFYNGKVMEKSKLFKDQFSVERPDGSYFTLKIQPTALEDSAVYFCASSLKGAGTEVFFGKGTRLTVV.

A word on this clone: The gene names given are mouse names. The CDR3 end falls 1 residue outside the read, so it is completed with the germline J gene. The chain has TRBV13-2 and TRBJ2-3; no clear D gene. The germline V gene encodes CDR1 NNHNN and CDR2 SYGAGS (reference sequence). CDR3 length: 13 residues. The V and J ends lost 7 bases and 5 bases respectively, with 14 bases between them. CDR3 residues: CASSASGIETLYF. The DNA read from the CDR3 is TGTGCCAGCAGTGCTTCGGGCATAGAAACGCTGTAT.

Within the sample, this clone is medium-sized. Mouse gene names and germline throughout. Coverage ceases 1 residue before the CDR3 finishes, and the germline J gene fills in the end. The chain has TRBV5 and TRBJ1-4, with 7 bases aligning to TRBD1. The CDR3 is 15 amino acids. Germline trimming cut 2 bases from V and 0 bases from J; bases unmatched to any gene: 0. Germline CDR1 is LGHNA and CDR2 is YNLKQL (reference sequence). CDR3 DNA, as far as it was read: TGTGCCAGCAGCCAAACAGGGGTTTCCAACGAAAGATTATTT. This codes for CASSQTGVSNERLF. The entire CDR3 reads CASSQTGVSNERLFF.

This clone has a handful of counts. Here the gene names and germline are mouse. Read sequence stops 1 residue before the CDR3 end, and the germline J gene provides the missing end. V usage is TRBV2 and J usage is TRBJ1-3; D is perhaps TRBD1 (5 bases). Germline CDR1 is LGHNA and CDR2 is YSYQKL. CDR3 length: 15 amino acids. Between the trimmed V and J ends, which lost 0 bases and 2 bases, there was a span of 8 bases. The CDR3 is CASSQEGRAGNTLYF. The sequenced CDR3 bases are TGTGCCAGCAGCCAAGAGGGCAGGGCTGGAAATACGCTCTAT. The full variable domain, in which reference TRBV2 and TRBJ1-3 provide the parts outside the CDR3, is DPKIIQKPKYLVAVTGSEKILICEQYLGHNAMYWYRQSAKKPLEFMFSYSYQKLMDNQTASSRFQPQSSKKNHLDLQITALKPDDSATYFCASSQEGRAGNTLYFGEGSRLIVV.

As concerns this clone: Gene names and germline match the mouse. The CDR3 end falls 1 residue outside the read, so it is completed with the germline J gene. This chain uses TRBV23 with TRBJ1-1; the D call in the table, TRBD1, was not verified against the DNA. Germline V gene lookup returns CDR1 KGHTA and CDR2 FQNQQP. The CDR3 is 15 residues long. CDR3 residues: CSSSQSRTTNTEVFF. The CDR3 DNA, read in part, is TGCTCCAGCAGTCAATCCAGGACAACAAACACAGAAGTCTTC.

For this clone: The gene names given are mouse names. The CDR3 DNA, read in part, is TGTGCCAGCGGTGATGCCTGGGGGGTTGAACAGTAC. This gives the protein CASGDAWGVEQY. The whole CDR3 sequence is CASGDAWGVEQYF. The chain carries TRBV19 and TRBJ2-7; 8 bases line up with TRBD2. With the read ending 1 residue before the CDR3 end, the germline J gene is used to fill in that end. The CDR3 contains 13 residues. The V gene's germline CDR1 is FNHDT and CDR2 SITEND (reference sequence). Losses at the gene ends were 7 bases for V and 6 bases for J; bases not matched to a gene: 9.

This clone is medium-sized in the sample. The genes are named according to mouse. From the germline J gene comes the end of the CDR3, since the read stops 1 residue before it. The rearrangement links TRBV14 to TRBJ2-5; D may be TRBD1 (5 bases). Germline loops: CDR1 SGHDT, CDR2 FRDEAV. The CDR3 has 13 amino acids. The V end was cut by 4 bases, the J end by 5 bases, with 11 bases between. This CDR3 is CASSLQGGDTQYF. The CDR3 DNA, read in part, is TGTGCCAGCAGTCTCCAGGGAGGAGACACCCAGTAC.